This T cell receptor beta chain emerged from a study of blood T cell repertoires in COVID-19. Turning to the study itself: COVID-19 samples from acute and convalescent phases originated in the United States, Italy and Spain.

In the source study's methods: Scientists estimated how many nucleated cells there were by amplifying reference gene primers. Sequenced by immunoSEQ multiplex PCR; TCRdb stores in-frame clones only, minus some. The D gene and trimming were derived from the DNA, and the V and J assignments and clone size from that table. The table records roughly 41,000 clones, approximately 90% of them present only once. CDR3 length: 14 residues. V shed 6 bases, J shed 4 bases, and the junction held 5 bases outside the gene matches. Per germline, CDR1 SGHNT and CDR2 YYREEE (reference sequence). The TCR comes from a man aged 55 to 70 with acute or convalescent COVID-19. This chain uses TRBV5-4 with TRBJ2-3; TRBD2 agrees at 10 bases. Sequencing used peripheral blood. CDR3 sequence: CASTPGTSADTQYF. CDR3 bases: TGTGCCAGCACCCCCGGGACTAGCGCAGATACGCAGTATTTT.